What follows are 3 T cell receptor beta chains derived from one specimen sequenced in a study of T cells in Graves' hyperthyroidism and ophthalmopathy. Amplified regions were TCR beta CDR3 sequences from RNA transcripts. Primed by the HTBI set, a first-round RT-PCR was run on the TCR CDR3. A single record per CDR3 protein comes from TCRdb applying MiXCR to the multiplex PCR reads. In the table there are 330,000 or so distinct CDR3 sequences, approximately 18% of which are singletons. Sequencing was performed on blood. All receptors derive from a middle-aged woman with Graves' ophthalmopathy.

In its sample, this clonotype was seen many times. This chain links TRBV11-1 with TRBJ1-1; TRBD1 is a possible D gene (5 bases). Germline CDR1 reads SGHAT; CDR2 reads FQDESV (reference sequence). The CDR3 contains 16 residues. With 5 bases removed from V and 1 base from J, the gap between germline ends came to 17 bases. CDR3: CASSLRTGEENTEAFF. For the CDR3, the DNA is TGTGCCAGCAGCCTAAGGACGGGGGAAGAGAACACTGAAGCTTTCTTT.

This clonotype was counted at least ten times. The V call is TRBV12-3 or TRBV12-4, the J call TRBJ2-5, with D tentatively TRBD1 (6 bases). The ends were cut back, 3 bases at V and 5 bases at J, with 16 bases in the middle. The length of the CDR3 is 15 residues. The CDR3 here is CASSFYTTGGETQYF. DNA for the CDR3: TGTGCCAGCAGTTTCTACACGACAGGCGGGGAGACCCAGTACTTC.

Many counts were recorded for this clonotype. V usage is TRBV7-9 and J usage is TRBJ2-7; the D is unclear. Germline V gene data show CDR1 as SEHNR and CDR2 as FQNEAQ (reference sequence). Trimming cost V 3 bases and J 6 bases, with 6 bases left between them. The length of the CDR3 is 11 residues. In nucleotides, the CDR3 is TGTGCCAGCAGCTTCGCGGCCGAGCAGTACTTC. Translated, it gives CASSFAAEQYF.